The 20 T cell receptor beta chains presented below share a single source sample, sequenced in a study of blood T cell repertoires in COVID-19. The repertoire was sequenced with immunoSEQ multiplex PCR; TCRdb's copy has only in-frame clones and lacks some. The table has around 170,000 clones, roughly four fifths seen once. Sample: peripheral blood. These receptors all come from a man younger than 40 with active or convalescent COVID-19.

This clone was detected only once. The J gene is TRBJ2-5, the V gene TRBV25-1; D not resolved. The CDR3 has 13 residues. V dropped 3 bases and J dropped 2 bases, with 7 bases sitting between them. Germline CDR1 MGHDK, CDR2 SYGVNS. CDR3 sequence: CASSDGLQETQYF. CDR3 bases: TGTGCCAGCAGTGATGGGCTGCAAGAGACCCAGTACTTC.

This clone was observed a handful of times. The rearrangement links TRBV5-5 to TRBJ1-1; D remains unclear. V lost 1 base and J 6 bases, leaving 10 bases between the germline ends. CDR1 and CDR2 (germline): SGHKS, YYEKEE (reference sequence). The CDR3 is 13 residues long. CDR3 protein: CASSLLLGSEAFF. In nucleotides, the CDR3 is TGTGCCAGCAGCTTGTTACTGGGCTCTGAAGCTTTCTTT.

V and J are TRBV3-1 (or the pseudogene TRBV3-2) and TRBJ1-2; 7 bases are shared with TRBD1. There are 15 residues in the CDR3. The germline CDR1 and CDR2 sequences are LGHDT and YNNKEL (reference sequence). The V and J ends lost 0 bases and 4 bases, in that order; junction bases with no gene match: 5. The CDR3 reads CASSQEGGAGYGYTF. CDR3 nucleotide sequence: TGTGCCAGCAGCCAAGAAGGGGGCGCTGGCTATGGCTACACCTTC.

About this clone: The junction departs from the called germline gene at one end, perhaps through a read error. This sequence joins TRBV6-5 and TRBJ2-1, with TRBD2 matching 8 bases. CDR3 length: 15 residues. CDR1 and CDR2 (germline): MNHEY, SVGAGI. CDR3 DNA sequence: TGTGCCAGCAGTGACTCTAGCGGGTCCTACAATGAGCAGTTCTTC. Translation gives CASSDSSGSYNEQFF.

The chain employs TRBV5-6 and TRBJ1-5, with 9 bases that match TRBD1. CDR3 length: 15 residues. V lost 3 bases, J lost 6 bases, and 7 bases stayed unmatched. Germline assignment: CDR1 SGHDT and CDR2 YYEEEE. CDR3 in DNA: TGTGCCAGCAGCTACCGGGACAGGGATACTCAGCCCCAGCATTTT. Protein product: CASSYRDRDTQPQHF.

The rearrangement joins TRBV6-2 or TRBV6-3 to TRBJ1-2; maybe TRBD1 (5 bases). V lost 2 bases and J 7 bases, leaving 11 bases between the germline ends. The germline gives CDR1 MNHEY, CDR2 SVGEGT. This CDR3 spans 13 amino acids. This CDR3 is CASSYGAGLGYTF. The CDR3 nucleotides are TGTGCCAGCAGTTACGGAGCGGGGCTTGGCTACACCTTC.

J is TRBJ1-5 and V is TRBV2; no clear D. From germline, CDR1 is SNHLY and CDR2 FYNNEI. This CDR3 has 13 amino acids. The V end was cut by 3 bases, the J end by 5 bases, with 8 bases between. The DNA for the CDR3 is TGTGCCAGCAGTGATTCCAATTATCAGCCCCAGCATTTT. Its protein product is CASSDSNYQPQHF.

V gene TRBV2 combines with J gene TRBJ1-6; D perhaps matches TRBD1 (6 bases). V lost 5 bases, J lost 0 bases, and 8 bases lay in between. The CDR3 runs to 15 residues. In germline, CDR1 is SNHLY, CDR2 FYNNEI. The CDR3 nucleotides are TGTGCCAGCAGTATCAGGGGCTCCTATAATTCACCCCTCCACTTT. Translated, it gives CASSIRGSYNSPLHF.

V is TRBV27 and J is TRBJ1-6; TRBD1 agrees at 8 bases. Germline V CDR1 and CDR2: MNHEY, SMNVEV (reference sequence). J gave up 8 bases and V 2 bases, and 8 bases lay outside the gene matches. The CDR3 loop spans 16 amino acids. This CDR3 reads CASSLHSTGADSPLHF. The CDR3 nucleotides are TGTGCCAGCAGTTTACATTCGACAGGGGCGGATTCACCCCTCCACTTT.

J is TRBJ2-1 and V is TRBV7-9; TRBD2 agrees at 7 bases. The CDR3 is 16 amino acids. V lost 2 bases, J lost 6 bases, and 10 bases stayed unmatched. Looked up from germline, CDR1 is SEHNR and CDR2 is FQNEAQ (reference sequence). CDR3 nucleotides: TGTGCCAGCAGCTTATCAGCGGGGCTCGAGAGCAATGAGCAGTTCTTC. Its protein product is CASSLSAGLESNEQFF.

This chain uses TRBV28 with TRBJ2-7, with D perhaps TRBD2 (6 bases). Per the germline V gene, CDR1 is MDHEN and CDR2 is SYDVKM. CDR3 length equals 12 residues. Trimming left V 10 bases short and J 7 bases short, with 17 bases between. DNA of the CDR3: TGTGCCACCGTCGGGGCCGCGGGGGAGCAGTACGTC. It encodes CATVGAAGEQYV.

The chain couples TRBV19 to TRBJ1-5, with 8 bases identical to TRBD1. CDR3 length: 15 residues. The ends lost 5 bases at V and 6 bases at J; junction bases unmatched: 9. The germline V gene encodes CDR1 LNHDA and CDR2 SQIVND (reference sequence). Here the CDR3 reads CASSPGRQGAQPQHF. In nucleotides, the CDR3 is TGTGCCAGTAGTCCCGGGAGGCAGGGGGCTCAGCCCCAGCATTTT.

The V and J genes are TRBV6-5 and TRBJ1-6, with D uncertain. Germline CDR1 is MNHEY and CDR2 is SVGAGI. V lost 6 bases, J lost 7 bases, and 7 bases lay in between. This CDR3 has 12 amino acids. CDR3 residues: CASRLFNSPLHF. The CDR3 nucleotides are TGTGCCAGCAGACTTTTCAATTCACCCCTCCACTTT.

CDR3 region: CATSRGGSSDEQYV. The CDR3 DNA sequence: TGTGCCACCAGCAGAGGAGGAAGTAGCGACGAGCAGTACGTC. The chain carries TRBV15 and TRBJ2-7; weak D call: TRBD2 (5 bases). The CDR3 has 14 residues. V gave up 1 base and J gave up 5 bases, with 12 bases separating them. Germline CDR1 and CDR2: LNHNV and YYDKDF (reference sequence).

V is TRBV6-5 and J is TRBJ1-2; tentative D call: TRBD1 (5 bases). Germline CDR1 MNHEY, CDR2 SVGAGI. V was clipped by 7 bases and J by 5 bases, with 20 bases between them. This CDR3 has 15 residues. CDR3 in amino acids: CASNLRAVSPYGYTF. The CDR3 region has the DNA TGTGCCAGCAACCTCAGGGCGGTATCACCGTATGGCTACACCTTC.

The V and J genes are TRBV9 and TRBJ1-2, with D hard to call. Per the germline V gene, CDR1 is SGDLS and CDR2 is YYNGEE. The length of the CDR3 is 14 residues. V was cut by 2 bases and J by 3 bases, with 11 bases left in between. The CDR3 nucleotides read TGTGCCAGCAGCGTCTTATCCGGGGACTATGGCTACACCTTC. Translating gives CASSVLSGDYGYTF.

The chain employs TRBV19 and TRBJ2-1; possible D gene TRBD2, 5 bases. The CDR3 totals 15 residues. V lost 4 bases, J lost 2 bases, and 12 bases lay in between. Germline V gene sequence: CDR1 LNHDA, CDR2 SQIVND (reference sequence). The CDR3 DNA is TGTGCCAGTAGTACCGAGGGCAACCCCTACAATGAGCAGTTCTTC. This translates into CASSTEGNPYNEQFF.

This rearrangement joins TRBV5-1 to TRBJ1-1; 9 positions match TRBD1. CDR3 length: 14 residues. CDR1 is SGHRS and CDR2 is YFSETQ in the germline V gene. The V segment lost 4 bases and the J segment 5 bases; nucleotides outside the gene matches: 6. In DNA form, the CDR3 reads TGCGCCAGCAGCCTGACAGGGGGTCAAACTGAAGCTTTCTTT. It encodes CASSLTGGQTEAFF. The complete variable domain, with remaining parts taken from reference TRBV5-1 and TRBJ1-1, reads KAGVTQTPRYLIKTRGQQVTLSCSPISGHRSVSWYQQTPGQGLQFLFEYFSETQRNKGNFPGRFSGRQFSNSRSEMNVSTLELGDSALYLCASSLTGGQTEAFFGQGTRLTVV.

This clone was seen just once. The V and J genes are TRBV9 and TRBJ2-2; 7 bases are a match to TRBD1. This CDR3 has 17 residues. J was trimmed by 0 bases and V by 4 bases; bases with no gene match: 9. Germline lookup yields CDR1 SGDLS and CDR2 YYNGEE. In DNA, the CDR3 is TGTGCCAGCAGCTCGGGTCCTGGGACAGCGAACACCGGGGAGCTGTTTTTT. Its protein is CASSSGPGTANTGELFF.

The chain recombines TRBV15 with TRBJ1-2; D perhaps matches TRBD1 (5 bases). Trimming left V 5 bases short and J 6 bases short, with 19 bases between. Per germline, CDR1 LNHNV and CDR2 YYDKDF (reference sequence). The CDR3 loop spans 15 amino acids. Here the CDR3 DNA reads TGTGCCACCAGCGCCCGAACCCAGGGAGGGCATGGCTACACCTTC. Translated: CATSARTQGGHGYTF.